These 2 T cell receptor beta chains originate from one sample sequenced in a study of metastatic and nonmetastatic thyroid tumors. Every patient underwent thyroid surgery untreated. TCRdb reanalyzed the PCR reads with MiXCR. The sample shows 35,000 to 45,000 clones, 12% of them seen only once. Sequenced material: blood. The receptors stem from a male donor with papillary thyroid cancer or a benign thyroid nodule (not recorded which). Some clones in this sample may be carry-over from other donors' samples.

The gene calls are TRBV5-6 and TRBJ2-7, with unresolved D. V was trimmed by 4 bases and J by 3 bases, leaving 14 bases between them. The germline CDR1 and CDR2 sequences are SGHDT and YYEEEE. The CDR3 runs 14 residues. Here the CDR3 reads CASSEETEHYEQYF. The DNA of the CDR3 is TGTGCCAGCAGCGAGGAGACGGAGCACTACGAGCAGTACTTC.

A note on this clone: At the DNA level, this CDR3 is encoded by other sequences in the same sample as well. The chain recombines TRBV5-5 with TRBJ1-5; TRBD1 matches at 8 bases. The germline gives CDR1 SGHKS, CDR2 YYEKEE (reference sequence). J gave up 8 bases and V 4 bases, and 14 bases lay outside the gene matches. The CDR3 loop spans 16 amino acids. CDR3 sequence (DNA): TGTGCCAGCAGCCCCGGCGACAGGGGCCTTCGGGAGCCCCAGCATTTT. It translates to CASSPGDRGLREPQHF.